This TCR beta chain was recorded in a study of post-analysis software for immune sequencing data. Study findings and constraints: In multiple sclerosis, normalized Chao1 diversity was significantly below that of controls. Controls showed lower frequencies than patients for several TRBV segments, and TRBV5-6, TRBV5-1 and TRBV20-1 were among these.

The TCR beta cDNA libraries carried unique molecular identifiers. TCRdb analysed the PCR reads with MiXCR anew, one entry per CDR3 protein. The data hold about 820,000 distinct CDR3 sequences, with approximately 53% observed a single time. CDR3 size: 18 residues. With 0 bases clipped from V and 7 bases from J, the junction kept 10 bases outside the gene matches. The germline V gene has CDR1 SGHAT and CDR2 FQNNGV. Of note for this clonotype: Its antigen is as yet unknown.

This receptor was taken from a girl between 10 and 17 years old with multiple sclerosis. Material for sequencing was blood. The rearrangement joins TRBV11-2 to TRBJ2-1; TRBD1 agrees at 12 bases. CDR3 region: CASSLDAPGQGARNEQFF. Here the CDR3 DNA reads TGTGCCAGCAGCTTAGATGCCCCGGGACAGGGGGCAAGGAATGAGCAGTTCTTC.